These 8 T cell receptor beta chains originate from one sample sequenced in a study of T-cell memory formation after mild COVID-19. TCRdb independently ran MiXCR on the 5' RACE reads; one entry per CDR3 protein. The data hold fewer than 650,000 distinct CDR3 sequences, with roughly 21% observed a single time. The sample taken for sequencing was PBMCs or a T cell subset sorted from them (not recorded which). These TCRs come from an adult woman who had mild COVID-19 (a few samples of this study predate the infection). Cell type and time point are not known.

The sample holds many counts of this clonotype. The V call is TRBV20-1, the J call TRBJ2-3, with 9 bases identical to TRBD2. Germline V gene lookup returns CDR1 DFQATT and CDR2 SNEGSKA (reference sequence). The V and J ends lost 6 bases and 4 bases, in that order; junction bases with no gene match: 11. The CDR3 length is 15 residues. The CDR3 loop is CSATSGTSIADTQYF. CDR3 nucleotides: TGCAGTGCGACTTCTGGGACTAGCATCGCAGATACGCAGTATTTT.

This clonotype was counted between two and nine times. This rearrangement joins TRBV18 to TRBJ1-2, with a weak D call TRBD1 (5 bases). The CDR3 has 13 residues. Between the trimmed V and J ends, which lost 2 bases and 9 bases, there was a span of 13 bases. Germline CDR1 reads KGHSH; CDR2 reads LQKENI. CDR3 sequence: CASSPAGRISYTF. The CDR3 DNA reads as TGTGCCAGCTCACCAGCAGGGCGGATTAGCTACACCTTC.

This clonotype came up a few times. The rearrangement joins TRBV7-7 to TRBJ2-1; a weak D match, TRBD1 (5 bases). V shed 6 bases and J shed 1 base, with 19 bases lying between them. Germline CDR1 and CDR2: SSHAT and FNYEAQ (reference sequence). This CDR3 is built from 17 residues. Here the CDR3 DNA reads TGTGCCAGCAGTCCTAGGTGGGGCCGAAGTTCCTACAATGAGCAGTTCTTC. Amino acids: CASSPRWGRSSYNEQFF.

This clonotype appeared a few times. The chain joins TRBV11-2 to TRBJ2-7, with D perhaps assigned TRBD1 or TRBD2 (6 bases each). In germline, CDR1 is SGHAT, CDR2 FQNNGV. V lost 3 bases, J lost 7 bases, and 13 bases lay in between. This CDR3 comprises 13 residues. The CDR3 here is CASSFAGAGEQYF. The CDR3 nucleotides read TGTGCCAGCAGCTTCGCAGGGGCGGGAGAGCAGTACTTC.

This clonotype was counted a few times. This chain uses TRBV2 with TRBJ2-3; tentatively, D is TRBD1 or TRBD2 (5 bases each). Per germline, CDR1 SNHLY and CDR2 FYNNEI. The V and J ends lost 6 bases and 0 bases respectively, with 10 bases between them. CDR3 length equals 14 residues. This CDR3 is CASRWDRSTDTQYF. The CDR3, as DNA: TGTGCCAGCAGATGGGACCGAAGCACAGATACGCAGTATTTT. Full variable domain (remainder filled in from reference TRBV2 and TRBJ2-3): EPEVTQTPSHQVTQMGQEVILRCVPISNHLYFYWYRQILGQKVEFLVSFYNNEISEKSEIFDDQFSVERPDGSNFTLKIRSTKLEDSAMYFCASRWDRSTDTQYFGPGTRLTVL.

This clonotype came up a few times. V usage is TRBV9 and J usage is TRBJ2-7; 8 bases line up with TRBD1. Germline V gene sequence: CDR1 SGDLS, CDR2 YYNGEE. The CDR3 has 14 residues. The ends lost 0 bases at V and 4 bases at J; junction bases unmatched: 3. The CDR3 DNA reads TGTGCCAGCAGCGTAGAGGACAGGGTTTACGAGCAGTACTTC. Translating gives CASSVEDRVYEQYF.

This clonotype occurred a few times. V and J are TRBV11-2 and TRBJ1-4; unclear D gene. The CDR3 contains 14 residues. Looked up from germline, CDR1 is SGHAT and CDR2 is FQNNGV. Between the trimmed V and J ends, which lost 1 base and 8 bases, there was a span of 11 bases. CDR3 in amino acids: CASSLGLGLEKLFF. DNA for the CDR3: TGTGCCAGCAGCTTAGGGCTCGGGCTGGAAAAACTGTTTTTT.

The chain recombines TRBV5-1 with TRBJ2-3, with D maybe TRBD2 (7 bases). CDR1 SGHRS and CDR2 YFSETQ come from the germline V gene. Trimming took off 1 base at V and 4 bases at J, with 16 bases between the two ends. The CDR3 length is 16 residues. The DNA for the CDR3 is TGCGCCAGCAGCTTGCTGGCGGGGGCCCCCTCAGATACGCAGTATTTT. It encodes CASSLLAGAPSDTQYF.